Following are 16 T cell receptor beta chains from one sample sequenced in a study of blood T cell repertoires in COVID-19. Some clones are missing from TCRdb's copy, which holds only in-frame ones; the method was immunoSEQ multiplex PCR. The repertoire includes approximately 220,000 clones, about four fifths of them detected once, and about 5.3% sits in the top ten. Sequences were obtained from PBMCs or T cells enriched from blood (not recorded which). These TCRs come from a woman in her 50s who had been exposed to COVID-19.

The gene calls are TRBV5-1 and TRBJ2-3, with a weak D call TRBD2 (6 bases). Trimming pared 2 bases from V and 6 bases from J, leaving 13 bases between. The CDR3 has 14 amino acids. Germline V gene sequence: CDR1 SGHRS, CDR2 YFSETQ. As DNA, the CDR3 is TGCGCCAGCAGCTTCAGAGCTAGCGACGATACGCAGTATTTT. This sequence encodes CASSFRASDDTQYF.

This clone was picked up one time. The chain couples TRBV12-3 or TRBV12-4 to TRBJ1-2, with D uncertain. The CDR3 totals 11 residues. Trimming took 5 bases from V and 6 from J, leaving 7 bases between them. CDR3 sequence reads: CASSALNGYTF. CDR3 in DNA: TGTGCCAGCAGTGCCCTAAATGGCTACACCTTC.

The rearrangement links TRBV2 to TRBJ2-1, with 12 bases that match TRBD2. V dropped 6 bases and J dropped 4; count of bases not matched to a gene: 4. The germline V gene has CDR1 SNHLY and CDR2 FYNNEI. The CDR3 has 15 residues. CDR3: CASRFLAGGYNEQFF. The DNA of the CDR3 is TGTGCCAGCAGATTCCTAGCGGGGGGGTACAATGAGCAGTTCTTC.

This clone came up once. CDR3 amino acids: CASSLRNRVPYNEQFF. CDR3 nucleotide sequence: TGTGCCAGCAGCTTAAGGAACAGAGTGCCTTACAATGAGCAGTTCTTC. V is TRBV7-2 and J is TRBJ2-1; D remains unclear. The germline CDR1 and CDR2 sequences are SGHTA and FQGNSA. The CDR3 covers 16 residues. Deletions cut 2 bases from V and 4 bases from J, with 15 bases between.

The gene calls are TRBV5-4 and TRBJ2-3, with D tentatively TRBD2 (6 bases). Germline values: CDR1 SGHNT, CDR2 YYREEE (reference sequence). The CDR3 spans 15 residues. V was pared by 0 bases and J by 3 bases, with 11 bases between. CDR3 nucleotides: TGTGCCAGCAGCTTGGATGGAGGGGAAACAGATACGCAGTATTTT. Protein sequence: CASSLDGGETDTQYF. Filled out from reference TRBV5-4 and TRBJ2-3, the complete variable domain reads ETGVTQSPTHLIKTRGQQVTLRCSSQSGHNTVSWYQQALGQGPQFIFQYYREEENGRGNFPPRFSGLQFPNYSSELNVNALELDDSALYLCASSLDGGETDTQYFGPGTRLTVL.

J is TRBJ1-2 and V is TRBV29-1; 7 bases align to TRBD1. There are 10 residues in the CDR3. Germline V CDR1 and CDR2: SQVTM, ANQGSEA. Trimming cost V 3 bases and J 14 bases; bases outside gene matches: 6. The DNA of the CDR3 is TGCAGCGTTGAGGAGGGGGCGCATACCTTC. Translation gives CSVEEGAHTF.

The chain joins TRBV2 to TRBJ2-2; weak D call: TRBD1 (6 bases). The CDR3 totals 16 residues. The V and J ends lost 3 bases and 6 bases respectively, with 17 bases between them. The germline CDR1 and CDR2 sequences are SNHLY and FYNNEI. CDR3 protein: CASSEVPGARAGELFF. CDR3 sequence (DNA): TGTGCCAGCAGTGAGGTCCCAGGGGCACGGGCCGGGGAGCTGTTTTTT.

As for this clone: The junction and the germline gene differ at one end; a read error may be behind it. The J gene is TRBJ1-6, the V gene TRBV13, with 8 bases aligning to TRBD1. CDR3 length equals 15 residues. In germline, CDR1 is PRHDT, CDR2 FYEKMQ (reference sequence). The CDR3 spells CASSLRTGYSSPLHF. The CDR3 DNA sequence: TGTGCCAGCAGCTTAAGGACAGGGTATAGTTCACCCCTCCACTTT.

This chain joins TRBV5-4 and TRBJ2-3, with D possibly TRBD2 on 6 matching bases. Germline V gene data show CDR1 as SGHNT and CDR2 as YYREEE (reference sequence). V was pared by 9 bases and J by 0 bases, with 14 bases between. CDR3 length: 14 residues. The chain's CDR3 is CATSTSPSTDTQYF. DNA of the CDR3: TGTGCCACCTCGACTAGTCCTAGCACAGATACGCAGTATTTT.

The chain has TRBV7-3 and TRBJ2-1, with 7 bases that match TRBD1. CDR3 length equals 15 residues. Germline lookup yields CDR1 SGHTA and CDR2 FQGTGA. V lost 4 bases and J lost 8; bases outside the gene matches: 11. This CDR3 reads CASSYRQGQADEQFF. DNA of the CDR3: TGTGCCAGCAGCTATCGACAGGGTCAAGCGGATGAGCAGTTCTTC. Variable domain in full (rest from reference TRBV7-3 and TRBJ2-1): GAGVSQTPSNKVTEKGKYVELRCDPISGHTALYWYRQSLGQGPEFLIYFQGTGAADDSGLPNDRFFAVRPEGSVSTLKIQRTERGDSAVYLCASSYRQGQADEQFFGPGTRLTVL.

The genes are TRBV7-2 and TRBJ2-7; 9 nucleotides match TRBD1. Germline V gives CDR1 SGHTA, CDR2 FQGNSA. The CDR3 covers 16 residues. V shed 2 bases and J 4 bases; nucleotides not matched to a gene: 9. CDR3 residues: CASSLRGTGNFYEQYF. The CDR3 DNA is TGTGCCAGCAGCTTAAGAGGGACAGGGAATTTTTACGAGCAGTACTTC.

The chain combines TRBV5-1 with TRBJ1-1, with 8 nucleotides matching TRBD1. Germline CDR1 and CDR2: SGHRS and YFSETQ. The CDR3 consists of 15 residues. Trimming at V came to 4 bases and at J to 6 bases, leaving 11 bases not matched to a gene. CDR3: CASSQGQGEGAEAFF. DNA of the CDR3: TGCGCCAGCAGCCAAGGACAGGGCGAAGGCGCTGAAGCTTTCTTT.

This clone has just a few counts. The chain carries TRBV29-1 and TRBJ1-1; D is unclear. The V end lost 4 bases, the J end lost 10 bases, and 4 bases lay between the germline ends. Germline lookup yields CDR1 SQVTM and CDR2 ANQGSEA. This CDR3 spans 8 amino acids. The CDR3 DNA reads as TGCAGCGTTGCGGGAGCTTTCTTT. Its translation: CSVAGAFF.

A few counts support this clone. The chain employs TRBV28 and TRBJ1-2; D not resolved. This CDR3 comprises 13 residues. V was pared by 4 bases and J by 6 bases, with 12 bases between. The germline gives CDR1 MDHEN, CDR2 SYDVKM. In nucleotides, the CDR3 is TGTGCCAGCAGTTCGTCCAGCGGGAATGGCTACACCTTC. The encoded protein is CASSSSSGNGYTF.

The gene calls are TRBV7-8 and TRBJ1-1; 7 bases match TRBD1. V shed 4 bases and J 6 bases; nucleotides not matched to a gene: 11. The CDR3 has 15 residues. CDR1 and CDR2 from the germline V gene are SGHVS and FQNEAQ. Here the CDR3 DNA reads TGTGCCAGCAGCTCCTCGGGAGGGGGCTTGGCTGAAGCTTTCTTT. Translated: CASSSSGGGLAEAFF.

The chain couples TRBV10-2 to TRBJ1-5, with 8 positions matching TRBD1. Germline trimming cut 3 bases from V and 5 bases from J; bases unmatched to any gene: 9. Germline V gene data show CDR1 as WSHSY and CDR2 as SAAADI. The CDR3 runs 16 residues. CDR3 region: CASSELRTGKDQPQHF. DNA for the CDR3: TGCGCCAGCAGTGAATTAAGGACAGGGAAGGATCAGCCCCAGCATTTT.